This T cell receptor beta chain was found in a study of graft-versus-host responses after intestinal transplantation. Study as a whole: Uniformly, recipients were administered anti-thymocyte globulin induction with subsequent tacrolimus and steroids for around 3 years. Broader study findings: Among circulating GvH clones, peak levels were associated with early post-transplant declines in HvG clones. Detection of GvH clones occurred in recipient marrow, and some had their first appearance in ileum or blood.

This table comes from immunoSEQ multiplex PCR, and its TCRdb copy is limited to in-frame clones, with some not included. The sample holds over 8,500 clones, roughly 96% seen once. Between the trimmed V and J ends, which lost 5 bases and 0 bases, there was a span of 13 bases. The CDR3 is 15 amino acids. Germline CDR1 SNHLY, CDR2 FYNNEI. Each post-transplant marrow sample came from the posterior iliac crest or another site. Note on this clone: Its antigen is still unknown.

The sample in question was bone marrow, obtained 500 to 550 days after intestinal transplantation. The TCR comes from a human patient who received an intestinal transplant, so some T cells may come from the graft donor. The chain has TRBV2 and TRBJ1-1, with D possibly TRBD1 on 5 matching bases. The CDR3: CASSRRQSMNTEAFF. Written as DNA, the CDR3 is TGTGCCAGCAGTCGACGACAGTCTATGAACACTGAAGCTTTCTTT. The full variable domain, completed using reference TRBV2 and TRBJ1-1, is EPEVTQTPSHQVTQMGQEVILRCVPISNHLYFYWYRQILGQKVEFLVSFYNNEISEKSEIFDDQFSVERPDGSNFTLKIRSTKLEDSAMYFCASSRRQSMNTEAFFGQGTRLTVV.